Listed below are T cell receptor beta chains from one sample, sequenced in a study of radiotherapy plus CTLA-4 blockade in lung cancer. The table came from immunoSEQ multiplex PCR; TCRdb's copy has only in-frame clones and leaves some out. Among roughly 98,000 clones listed, about four fifths were seen once. The source material was peripheral blood, sampled from a patient treated with radiotherapy plus ipilimumab. These receptor sequences come from a human donor with non-small cell lung cancer that progressed on radiotherapy plus ipilimumab. Both conserved end residues are part of each CDR3. The D gene is left open where the match is weak. The size field is filled for only some rows; it gives once, few, many or a size class.

>NA|NA|TRBV4-3|TRBJ2-2
CASREQGNTGELFF
TGCGCCAGCAGAGAACAGGGGAACACCGGGGAGCTGTTTTTT
>NA|NA|TRBV4-3|TRBJ1-1
CASSQSVNTEAFF
TGCGCCAGCAGCCAGTCAGTAAACACTGAAGCTTTCTTT
>TRBD1|NA|TRBV6-6|TRBJ2-7
CASRQGTGSYEQYF
TGTGCCAGTAGACAGGGGACTGGCTCCTACGAGCAGTACTTC
>TRBD1|NA|TRBV30|TRBJ1-3
CACWSGGPPMEGNTIYF
TGTGCCTGCTGGTCAGGGGGCCCCCCGATGGAAGGAAACACCATATATTTT
>TRBD1|NA|TRBV2|TRBJ1-2
CASRGQGIYGYTF
TGTGCCAGCAGGGGACAGGGCATCTATGGCTACACCTTC
>TRBD1|NA|TRBV6-5|TRBJ1-2
CASSYGAGGVYGYTF
TGTGCCAGCAGTTACGGGGCAGGGGGCGTCTATGGCTACACCTTC
>NA|NA|TRBV5-4|TRBJ1-1
CASSLGGGSWRTEAFF
TGTGCCAGCAGCTTGGGCGGCGGGAGTTGGCGCACTGAAGCTTTCTTT
>NA|NA|TRBV6-1|TRBJ2-7
CASKYRDGYEQYF
TGTGCCAGCAAGTACAGGGATGGGTACGAGCAGTACTTC
>TRBD2|NA|TRBV2|TRBJ2-7
CASSVSGAPYEQYF
TGTGCCAGCAGTGTGAGCGGGGCCCCCTACGAGCAGTACTTC
>NA|NA|TRBV30|TRBJ1-2
CAWSVPGLGYTF
TGTGCCTGGAGTGTACCAGGGCTAGGCTACACCTTC
>TRBD1|NA|TRBV30|TRBJ1-5
CAWSVEGAQPRHF
TGTGCCTGGAGTGTAGAGGGGGCTCAGCCCCGGCATTTT
>TRBD1|once|TRBV5-1|TRBJ2-3
CASQTGTGGTDTQYF
TGCGCCAGCCAAACCGGGACAGGGGGCACAGATACGCAGTATTTT
>NA|NA|TRBV9|TRBJ2-1
CASSVTSSYNEQFF
TGTGCCAGCAGCGTAACTAGCTCCTACAATGAGCAGTTCTTC
>TRBD1|NA|TRBV6-6|TRBJ1-2
CASSYPGQDYGYTF
TGTGCCAGCAGTTACCCGGGACAGGACTATGGCTACACCTTC
>NA|few|TRBV7-9|TRBJ1-4
CASSLVEAEGLFF
TGTGCCAGCAGCTTAGTGGAGGCGGAGGGACTGTTTTTT
>TRBD1|NA|TRBV15|TRBJ2-5
CATSRTGTGKETQYF
TGTGCCACCAGCAGGACCGGGACAGGAAAAGAGACCCAGTACTTC
>NA|NA|TRBV14|TRBJ2-1
CASSQALDEQFF
TGTGCCAGCAGCCAAGCGTTAGATGAGCAGTTCTTC
>NA|NA|TRBV7-6|TRBJ1-1
CASSPMTGNTEAFF
TGTGCCAGCAGCCCGATGACAGGGAACACTGAAGCTTTCTTT
>NA|NA|TRBV11-3|TRBJ1-1
CASSTRHDTDTEAFF
TGTGCCAGCAGCACCCGGCACGATACGGACACTGAAGCTTTCTTT
>NA|few|TRBV27|TRBJ1-1
CASAGYPMNTEAFF
TGTGCCAGCGCCGGGTACCCCATGAACACTGAAGCTTTCTTT
>NA|NA|TRBV27|TRBJ1-3
CASQRLTGNTIYF
TGTGCCAGCCAACGTCTGACTGGAAACACCATATATTTT
>TRBD2|NA|TRBV7-2|TRBJ2-7
CASSPNTGLYEQYF
TGTGCCAGCAGCCCTAATACGGGACTATACGAGCAGTACTTC
>NA|NA|TRBV19|TRBJ2-7
CASSAGQLYYEQYF
TGTGCCAGTAGTGCCGGACAGCTCTACTACGAGCAGTACTTC
>NA|NA|TRBV7-2|TRBJ2-7
CASSLAGGESYEQYF
TGTGCCAGCAGCCTAGCAGGGGGGGAATCCTACGAGCAGTACTTC
>NA|NA|TRBV5-3|TRBJ1-5
CARSSTGKPQHF
TGTGCCAGAAGCTCGACAGGAAAGCCCCAGCATTTT
>NA|NA|TRBV19|TRBJ2-7
CASSIHVSYEQYF
TGTGCCAGTAGTATACATGTCTCCTACGAGCAGTACTTC
>NA|NA|TRBV7-3|TRBJ1-2
CASSLATAGGYTF
TGTGCCAGCAGCTTAGCGACGGCCGGTGGCTACACCTTC
>NA|NA|TRBV5-1|TRBJ1-5
CASSQGTVGQPQHF
TGCGCCAGCAGCCAGGGTACCGTGGGTCAGCCCCAGCATTTT
>NA|NA|TRBV15|TRBJ2-7
CATSRDPASYEQYF
TGTGCCACCAGCAGAGATCCTGCCTCCTACGAGCAGTACTTC
>TRBD1|once|TRBV7-2|TRBJ2-1
CASSFGQGTNNEQFF
TGTGCCAGCAGCTTTGGACAGGGGACCAACAATGAGCAGTTCTTC
>NA|NA|TRBV7-9|TRBJ2-1
CASSLGGGYNEQFF
TGTGCCAGCAGCCTAGGGGGTGGGTACAATGAGCAGTTCTTC
>NA|NA|TRBV28|TRBJ1-4
CASSPTGHPTNEKLFF
TGTGCCAGCAGTCCGACCGGACACCCAACTAATGAAAAACTGTTTTTT
>NA|few|TRBV11-3|TRBJ1-2
CASSSAGEAHGYTF
TGTGCCAGCAGCTCTGCAGGGGAGGCACATGGCTACACCTTC
>NA|NA|TRBV6-5|TRBJ2-6
CASSYGQFSGANVLTF
TGTGCCAGCAGTTACGGGCAGTTTTCTGGGGCCAACGTCCTGACTTTC
>TRBD2|once|TRBV4-1|TRBJ2-1
CASSHPREGGGARNEQFF
TGCGCCAGCAGCCACCCAAGAGAGGGCGGGGGGGCTCGGAATGAGCAGTTCTTC
>TRBD1|NA|TRBV10-3|TRBJ1-6
CAISITQTGGGSPLHF
TGTGCCATCAGTATTACACAGACAGGGGGTGGTTCACCCCTCCACTTT
>TRBD2|NA|TRBV5-1|TRBJ2-1
CASSDTSGAAWQFF
TGCGCCAGCAGCGATACTAGCGGGGCGGCGTGGCAGTTCTTC
>TRBD1|NA|TRBV30|TRBJ1-4
CAWNPGQGAGKLFF
TGTGCCTGGAACCCGGGACAGGGAGCCGGGAAACTGTTTTTT
>TRBD1|NA|TRBV30|TRBJ1-5
CAWSWRDRGGNQPQHF
TGTGCCTGGAGCTGGCGGGACAGGGGTGGCAATCAGCCCCAGCATTTT
>NA|NA|TRBV19|TRBJ1-2
CASSIPNPVTNYGYTF
TGTGCCAGTAGTATCCCCAATCCAGTGACTAACTATGGCTACACCTTC
>TRBD2|NA|TRBV2|TRBJ2-4
CASKREGGYTTIAKNIQYF
TGTGCCAGCAAACGGGAGGGAGGCTATACAACCATAGCCAAAAACATTCAGTACTTC
>NA|NA|TRBV5-1|TRBJ1-1
CASSLREGAEAFF
TGCGCCAGCAGCCTGCGAGAGGGGGCTGAAGCTTTCTTT
>NA|NA|TRBV6-5|TRBJ2-2
CASSADSGIAGELFF
TGTGCCAGCAGCGCCGATTCAGGGATCGCCGGGGAGCTGTTTTTT
>TRBD1|few|TRBV5-1|TRBJ1-3
CASTSDRGQGNTIYF
TGCGCCAGCACCTCAGACAGGGGGCAAGGAAACACCATATATTTT
>NA|NA|TRBV6-4|TRBJ2-2
CASSGNPGTGELFF
TGTGCCAGCAGTGGAAATCCGGGTACCGGGGAGCTGTTTTTT
>NA|NA|TRBV7-9|TRBJ2-2
CASSLATAGITGELFF
TGTGCCAGCAGCTTAGCGACGGCAGGGATCACCGGGGAGCTGTTTTTT
>TRBD1|few|TRBV7-9|TRBJ2-3
CASSPDRYTDTQYF
TGTGCCAGCAGCCCGGACAGGTACACAGATACGCAGTATTTT
>NA|NA|TRBV9|TRBJ2-5
CASSVSVQETQYF
TGTGCCAGCAGCGTATCTGTTCAAGAGACCCAGTACTTC
>NA|NA|TRBV5-1|TRBJ2-7
CASSFYRESEQYF
TGCGCCAGCAGCTTTTACCGGGAGAGCGAGCAGTACTTC